This paragraph covers one T cell receptor (beta chain) sequence. The specificity of this receptor is unknown. No qualities accompany the bases; no much larger clone lies one base away. The data are from a study of cytomegalovirus exposure and HLA in healthy donors (dated by TCRdb to about 2017). Background on the whole study: The 500 to 700 repertoires of the first cohort and the 95 to 150 validation repertoires were produced on the same platform, according to a later analysis. The study was designed to test whether signatures of past pathogen exposure could be identified by cataloging public T cell receptors. In addition to the first cohort of 650 to 800 subjects, a separate validation cohort of under 150 different subjects was used. High-throughput TCR immunosequencing, statistical association of individual TCRs with disease status, and machine learning were combined to predict cytomegalovirus infection status. What the research found in general, with its limitations: According to the authors, the approach could potentially be generalized to other disease states and immunological phenotypes. In both the original and validation cohorts, the classifier was reported to diagnose cytomegalovirus status with high specificity and sensitivity. The study listed over 150 TCR beta chains as associated with cytomegalovirus. Across donors, most TCR sequences were observed very rarely, whereas some public TCRs were present in many individuals. A few of the identified cytomegalovirus-associated TCR beta chains were confirmed in vitro to be specific for cytomegalovirus antigens. In a later analysis, TCRs clustered in the first cohort were found to also tend to co-occur in the 130 or so validation repertoires, with 90% to 95% of cluster scores above 0. All 120 or so repertoires were used to score co-occurrence in the validation cohort in a later analysis, because that analysis had no HLA typing for the cohort.

CDR1 MNHEY and CDR2 SVGAGI are derived from the germline V gene. The CDR3 has 16 amino acids, counting the end cysteine and phenylalanine. Only the CDR3 DNA is retained, 48 bases long and in frame from the first base. Ends trimmed: V by 4 bases, J by 0 bases; bases unmatched to a gene: 5. Separate from the approximately 670-subject first cohort, the validation cohort of about 130 subjects was the group to which the donors belonged. The library was prepared using the immunoSEQ multiplex PCR assay. The original pipeline was this. A statistical classification framework was developed to diagnose cytomegalovirus status using the catalog of TCR beta chain sequences. This is the immuneACCESS table as TCRdb keeps it, with only in-frame sequences that have V and J called. A part of the clones is gone; compared with another copy, unresolved V genes explain less than half, and the rest is unexplained. That table furnishes V, J and clone size, whereas the DNA furnished D and trimming. Present in this sample are 150,000 to 200,000 clones, approximately 85% of which were seen just once. More than 1.2% of the sample is taken by the ten largest.

The sequenced sample was PBMCs. The rearrangement joined TRBV6-5 to TRBJ1-4; TRBD1 aligns with 7 central bases. The receptor's source is a young woman in good health and CMV-seronegative. The CDR3 sequence is CASSWTGPATNEKLFF. The nucleotide sequence is given as TGTGCCAGCAGTTGGACAGGACCCGCAACTAATGAAAAACTGTTTTTT.